Presented here are 5 T cell receptor beta chains from one specimen sequenced in a study of blood T cell repertoires in COVID-19. Here immunoSEQ multiplex PCR was the method, and the copy in TCRdb shows in-frame clones only, minus some. The data show 70,000 or so clones, roughly 86% seen once. Sequencing used peripheral blood. The receptor set was obtained from a man aged 50 or older with acute or convalescent COVID-19.

The rearrangement uses TRBV7-9 and TRBJ2-5; D possibly corresponds to TRBD1 (5 bases). Trimming took 1 base from V and 3 from J, leaving 6 bases between them. The length of the CDR3 is 13 residues. Germline loops: CDR1 SEHNR, CDR2 FQNEAQ (reference sequence). The CDR3 here is CASSLGQKETQYF. The CDR3 nucleotides are TGTGCCAGCAGCTTAGGACAGAAAGAGACCCAGTACTTC.

The chain uses TRBV10-1 and TRBJ2-1; 13 bases map to TRBD2. There are 17 residues in the CDR3. Germline CDR1 is WNHNN and CDR2 is SYGVQD (reference sequence). J lost 2 bases, V lost 6 bases, and 7 bases had no gene match. In nucleotides, the CDR3 is TGCGCCAGCAGCTCCGGGACTAGCGGGATCCCCTACAATGAGCAGTTCTTC. This sequence encodes CASSSGTSGIPYNEQFF.

The chain links TRBV9 to TRBJ2-1; 9 nucleotides match TRBD2. This CDR3 region has 16 residues. Trimming removed 4 bases from V and 2 bases from J; junction bases left unmatched: 7. The V gene's germline CDR1 is SGDLS and CDR2 YYNGEE. The CDR3 here is CASSPASGETYNEQFF. In nucleotides, the CDR3 is TGTGCCAGCAGCCCAGCTAGCGGGGAAACCTACAATGAGCAGTTCTTC.

This rearrangement joins TRBV4-2 to TRBJ2-3, with 13 positions matching TRBD2. Germline V gives CDR1 LGHNA, CDR2 YNFKEQ. The CDR3 loop spans 18 amino acids. V shed 1 base and J 1 base; nucleotides not matched to a gene: 5. The CDR3 DNA sequence: TGTGCCAGCAGCCAAGGACTAGCGGGAGGTCCCGGCACAGATACGCAGTATTTT. This sequence encodes CASSQGLAGGPGTDTQYF.

This clone appeared a single time. The rearrangement joins TRBV11-3 to TRBJ2-2; weak D call: TRBD2 (7 bases). Germline CDR1 reads SGHNT; CDR2 reads YENEEA. Trimming left V 3 bases short and J 4 bases short, with 12 bases between. This CDR3 is 15 amino acids long. CDR3 bases: TGTGCCAGCAGCTTGGGGGAGGGGGGCACCGGGGAGCTGTTTTTT. As protein: CASSLGEGGTGELFF.